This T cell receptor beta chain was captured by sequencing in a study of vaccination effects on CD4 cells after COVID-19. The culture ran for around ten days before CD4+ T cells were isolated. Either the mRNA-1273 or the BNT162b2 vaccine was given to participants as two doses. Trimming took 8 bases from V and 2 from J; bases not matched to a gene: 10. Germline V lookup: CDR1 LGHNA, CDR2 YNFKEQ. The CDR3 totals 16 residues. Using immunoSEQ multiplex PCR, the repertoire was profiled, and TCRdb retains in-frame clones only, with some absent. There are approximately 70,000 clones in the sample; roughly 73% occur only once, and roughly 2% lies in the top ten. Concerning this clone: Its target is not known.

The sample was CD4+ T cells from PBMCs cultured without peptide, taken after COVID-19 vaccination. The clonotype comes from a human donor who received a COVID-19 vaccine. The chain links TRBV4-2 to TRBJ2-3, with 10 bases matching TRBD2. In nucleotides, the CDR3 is TGTGCCAGCTCGAGCTCCCTAGCGGGGGTCACAGATACGCAGTATTTT. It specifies CASSSSLAGVTDTQYF.